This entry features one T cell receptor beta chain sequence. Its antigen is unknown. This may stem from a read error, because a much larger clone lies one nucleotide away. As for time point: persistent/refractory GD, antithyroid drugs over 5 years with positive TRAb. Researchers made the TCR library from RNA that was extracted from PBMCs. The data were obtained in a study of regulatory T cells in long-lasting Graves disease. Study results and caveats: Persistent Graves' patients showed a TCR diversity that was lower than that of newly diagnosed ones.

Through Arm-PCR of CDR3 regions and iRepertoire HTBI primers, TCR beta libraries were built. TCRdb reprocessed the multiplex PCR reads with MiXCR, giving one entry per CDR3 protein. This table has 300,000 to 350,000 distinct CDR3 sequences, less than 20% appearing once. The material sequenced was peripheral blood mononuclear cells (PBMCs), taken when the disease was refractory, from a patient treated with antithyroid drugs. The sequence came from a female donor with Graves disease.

In DNA, the CDR3 is TGTGCCAGCAGTGAGTCAGGAAGGTACGAGCAGTACTTC. It is translated as CASSESGRYEQYF. The chain recombines TRBV6-1 with TRBJ2-7; D remains ambiguous. Germline values: CDR1 MNHNS, CDR2 SASEGT. This CDR3 contains 13 residues. Trimming took off 3 bases at V and 4 bases at J, with 10 bases between the two ends.